These 30 T cell receptor beta chains originate from one sample sequenced in a study of blood T cell repertoires in COVID-19. Clones were read by immunoSEQ multiplex PCR, and TCRdb kept only the in-frame ones, dropping some. The sample includes 250,000 to 350,000 clones, around 89% of them seen just once. The specimen sequenced was peripheral blood. All receptors come from a woman aged 25 to 39 who had recovered from COVID-19.

The chain employs TRBV5-1 and TRBJ2-7; 7 bases agree with TRBD1. Germline V lookup: CDR1 SGHRS, CDR2 YFSETQ. V gave up 2 bases and J gave up 4 bases; unmatched junction bases: 9. CDR3 length: 15 amino acids. In DNA, the CDR3 is TGCGCCAGCAGCTTTGGAGACGGGACAGTTTACGAGCAGTACTTC. Translating it yields CASSFGDGTVYEQYF.

The rearrangement joins TRBV5-5 to TRBJ1-6; TRBD1 aligns across 7 bases. Germline-derived CDR1 and CDR2 are SGHKS and YYEKEE (reference sequence). The length of the CDR3 is 16 residues. Unmatched junction bases numbered 6, after V lost 1 base and J lost 5 bases. This CDR3 reads CASSLRPTGDNSPLHF. In DNA, the CDR3 is TGTGCCAGCAGCTTGCGCCCTACAGGGGATAATTCACCCCTCCACTTT.

The table lists this clone with a count of one. The chain links TRBV28 to TRBJ2-2, with 11 bases aligning to TRBD2. Germline CDR1 reads MDHEN; CDR2 reads SYDVKM. The CDR3 consists of 17 residues. With 2 bases clipped from V and 8 bases from J, the junction kept 10 bases outside the gene matches. The CDR3 is CASSLRLAGGSAGELFF. CDR3 nucleotide sequence: TGTGCCAGCAGTTTACGGCTAGCGGGGGGTAGCGCTGGGGAGCTGTTTTTT.

The V call is TRBV28, the J call TRBJ1-2; D is undetermined. Germline CDR1 is MDHEN and CDR2 is SYDVKM. The V end was cut by 6 bases, the J end by 4 bases, with 9 bases between. There are 12 residues in the CDR3. The CDR3 here is CASRHEGYGYTF. The CDR3 DNA is TGTGCCAGCAGGCACGAGGGCTATGGCTACACCTTC.

The chain joins TRBV7-9 to TRBJ1-1; tentative D call: TRBD1 (5 bases). V lost 2 bases and J lost 1, with 8 bases in between. The germline CDR1 and CDR2 sequences are SEHNR and FQNEAQ (reference sequence). The CDR3 sequence is 14 residues long. The chain's CDR3 is CASSLLQANTEAFF. The CDR3 coding sequence is TGTGCCAGCAGCTTACTACAGGCGAACACTGAAGCTTTCTTT.

This chain uses TRBV7-9 with TRBJ2-3; TRBD2 might be the D (7 bases). The germline V and J ends were trimmed by 5 bases and 4 bases, with 22 bases remaining between them. Germline CDR1 and CDR2: SEHNR and FQNEAQ (reference sequence). The CDR3 sequence is 17 residues long. The CDR3 region has the DNA TGTGCCAGCAGCCCCTTGCGGGGGCCTGTGATAGCAGATACGCAGTATTTT. Translated, it gives CASSPLRGPVIADTQYF.

V and J are TRBV18 and TRBJ2-3; TRBD2 matches at 12 bases. Germline trimming cut 5 bases from V and 2 bases from J; bases unmatched to any gene: 2. CDR3 length: 15 residues. Looked up from germline, CDR1 is KGHSH and CDR2 is LQKENI. CDR3 DNA: TGTGCCAGCTCAGGACTAGCGGGGTCCACAGATACGCAGTATTTT. As protein: CASSGLAGSTDTQYF.

CDR3 sequence (DNA): TGCGCCAGCAGCTTGGATGGGGGCGCTGGGGCCAACGTCCTGACTTTC. Translating gives CASSLDGGAGANVLTF. The chain carries TRBV5-1 and TRBJ2-6, with D perhaps TRBD1 (6 bases). This CDR3 is built from 16 residues. Trimming removed 0 bases from V and 2 bases from J, with 9 bases in between. The germline CDR1 and CDR2 sequences are SGHRS and YFSETQ.

The chain has TRBV19 and TRBJ1-1; unclear D gene. CDR3 length: 13 residues. V dropped 5 bases and J dropped 1 base, with 8 bases sitting between them. Germline V gene lookup returns CDR1 LNHDA and CDR2 SQIVND (reference sequence). The CDR3 protein is CASSPYRNTEAFF. The CDR3 nucleotides are TGTGCCAGTAGTCCCTACAGGAACACTGAAGCTTTCTTT.

In this sample, this clone turned up once. The rearrangement links TRBV7-9 to TRBJ2-2; 7 bases are a match to TRBD1. V shed 5 bases and J 4 bases; nucleotides not matched to a gene: 13. Germline V gene data show CDR1 as SEHNR and CDR2 as FQNEAQ (reference sequence). The CDR3 has 17 residues. The DNA of the CDR3 is TGTGCCAGCAGCCAGAGTAGGGGGCCTCCGGTCACCGGGGAGCTGTTTTTT. Translated: CASSQSRGPPVTGELFF.

The rearrangement joins TRBV4-2 to TRBJ2-7, with 14 bases identical to TRBD2. Germline CDR1 LGHNA, CDR2 YNFKEQ. The CDR3 is 16 residues long. V was pared by 4 bases and J by 2 bases, with 4 bases of the junction left unmatched. The CDR3 here is CASSPRLAGGPYEQYF. Here the CDR3 DNA reads TGTGCCAGCAGCCCAAGACTAGCGGGGGGGCCCTACGAGCAGTACTTC.

The J gene is TRBJ1-5, the V gene TRBV6-5; D perhaps matches TRBD1 (5 bases). CDR1 and CDR2 (germline): MNHEY, SVGAGI. The CDR3 is 13 amino acids. V was cut by 7 bases and J by 4 bases, with 11 bases left in between. CDR3 amino acids: CASTFTGNQPQHF. CDR3 bases: TGTGCCAGCACGTTTACAGGTAATCAGCCCCAGCATTTT.

As regards this clone: Other DNA sequences in this specimen translate into the identical CDR3. The genes are TRBV7-9 and TRBJ2-7; no reliable D call. The CDR3 covers 12 residues. Germline V gene data show CDR1 as SEHNR and CDR2 as FQNEAQ (reference sequence). V was cut by 2 bases and J by 6 bases, with 8 bases left in between. This chain's CDR3 is CASSLLGGEQYF. CDR3 sequence (DNA): TGTGCCAGCAGCTTACTCGGTGGCGAGCAGTACTTC.

V is TRBV5-4 and J is TRBJ1-6, with a possible D match to TRBD1 (5 bases). The germline V gene has CDR1 SGHNT and CDR2 YYREEE (reference sequence). Trimming shortened V by 7 bases and J by 7 bases, and 18 bases separated the two germline ends. The CDR3 is 15 amino acids. Written as DNA, the CDR3 is TGTGCCAGCCAAAGGACGGGACTGGGGAATTCACCCCTCCACTTT. This codes for CASQRTGLGNSPLHF.

The V call is TRBV19, the J call TRBJ1-2, with D possibly being TRBD1 (6 bases). Germline-derived CDR1 and CDR2 are LNHDA and SQIVND (reference sequence). CDR3 length: 12 residues. Between the trimmed V and J ends, which lost 5 bases and 6 bases, there was a span of 10 bases. CDR3 in amino acids: CASSQTGNGYTF. The CDR3 DNA sequence: TGTGCCAGTAGTCAAACAGGGAATGGCTACACCTTC.

The V call is TRBV19, the J call TRBJ1-5; TRBD1 is a possible D gene (5 bases). Trimming left V 3 bases short and J 7 bases short, with 16 bases between. The CDR3 runs to 15 residues. Looked up from germline, CDR1 is LNHDA and CDR2 is SQIVND (reference sequence). The CDR3 here is CASSIGRDPLQPQHF. The CDR3 nucleotides read TGTGCCAGTAGTATCGGGCGGGACCCCCTCCAGCCCCAGCATTTT. The entire variable domain, with the rest obtained from reference TRBV19 and TRBJ1-5, is as follows: DGGITQSPKYLFRKEGQNVTLSCEQNLNHDAMYWYRQDPGQGLRLIYYSQIVNDFQKGDIAEGYSVSREKKESFPLTVTSAQKNPTAFYLCASSIGRDPLQPQHFGDGTRLSIL.

This clone came up once. The chain joins TRBV6-1 to TRBJ1-5; D is uncertain. V was shortened by 2 bases and J by 1 base, with 24 bases between the two germline ends. This CDR3 has 20 amino acids. CDR1 MNHNS and CDR2 SASEGT come from the germline V gene. The CDR3 is CASSESTGGRRDSSNQPQHF. The CDR3 coding sequence is TGTGCCAGCAGTGAATCAACCGGAGGGAGGAGGGATTCGAGCAATCAGCCCCAGCATTTT.

The CDR3 nucleotides read TGTGCCAGCACCTCGGGGAATTCACCCCTCCACTTT. It encodes CASTSGNSPLHF. This chain uses TRBV12-3 or TRBV12-4 with TRBJ1-6; D gene uncertain. The CDR3 has 12 amino acids. Trimming pared 7 bases from V and 7 bases from J, leaving 8 bases between.

The rearrangement uses TRBV28 and TRBJ1-5; weak D call: TRBD1 (6 bases). With 4 bases removed from V and 2 bases from J, the gap between germline ends came to 12 bases. Germline assignment: CDR1 MDHEN and CDR2 SYDVKM. The CDR3 consists of 15 residues. The CDR3 reads CASSSYAGGNQPQHF. The CDR3 DNA reads as TGTGCCAGCAGTTCTTATGCAGGGGGCAATCAGCCCCAGCATTTT.

This chain links TRBV10-2 with TRBJ1-2; 9 bases are shared with TRBD1. Germline CDR1 WSHSY, CDR2 SAAADI. The CDR3 has 13 amino acids. V gave up 8 bases and J gave up 4 bases; unmatched junction bases: 5. The DNA for the CDR3 is TGCGCCAGCTTTGGACAGGGGACCTATGGCTACACCTTC. Translation gives CASFGQGTYGYTF.

The chain recombines TRBV9 with TRBJ1-6; 9 positions match TRBD1. The CDR3 covers 15 residues. CDR1 is SGDLS, CDR2 YYNGEE, per germline. V dropped 3 bases and J dropped 9; count of bases not matched to a gene: 7. CDR3 coding DNA: TGTGCCAGCAGCGAGGGGGGACAGGGTGGTTCACCCCTCCACTTT. This translates into CASSEGGQGGSPLHF. Supplemented by reference TRBV9 and TRBJ1-6, the full variable domain reads DSGVTQTPKHLITATGQRVTLRCSPRSGDLSVYWYQQSLDQGLQFLIQYYNGEERAKGNILERFSAQQFPDLHSELNLSSLELGDSALYFCASSEGGQGGSPLHFGNGTRLTVT.

The chain employs TRBV5-1 and TRBJ2-7, with TRBD1 matching 7 bases. From germline, CDR1 is SGHRS and CDR2 YFSETQ. The J segment lost 3 bases and the V segment lost 4 bases, leaving 16 bases of the junction unmatched. The CDR3 consists of 17 residues. The CDR3 spells CASSRTTGTLPSYEQYF. CDR3 bases: TGCGCCAGCAGCCGAACGACAGGGACCCTCCCAAGCTACGAGCAGTACTTC. Combining the CDR3 with reference TRBV5-1 and TRBJ2-7 gives the whole variable domain KAGVTQTPRYLIKTRGQQVTLSCSPISGHRSVSWYQQTPGQGLQFLFEYFSETQRNKGNFPGRFSGRQFSNSRSEMNVSTLELGDSALYLCASSRTTGTLPSYEQYFGPGTRLTVT.

The gene calls are TRBV6-6 and TRBJ1-1; 8 positions match TRBD1. V was pared by 5 bases and J by 3 bases, with 17 bases of the junction left unmatched. This CDR3 is 18 amino acids long. In germline, CDR1 is MNHNY, CDR2 SVGAGI (reference sequence). The CDR3 coding sequence is TGTGCCAGCAGTCCCTGGACAGGGATCGTCCGGGGCGACACTGAAGCTTTCTTT. This sequence encodes CASSPWTGIVRGDTEAFF.

The chain uses TRBV5-6 and TRBJ1-4, with 11 bases that match TRBD1. Per germline, CDR1 SGHDT and CDR2 YYEEEE. J lost 6 bases, V lost 2 bases, and 3 bases had no gene match. This CDR3 has 15 residues. CDR3: CASSFLGQGDEKLFF. Here the CDR3 DNA reads TGTGCCAGCAGCTTCCTGGGACAGGGGGATGAAAAACTGTTTTTT.

The CDR3 coding sequence is TGTGCCAGCAGCTCATTACGACAGGGGCTAAATGAAAAACTGTTTTTT. Amino acid sequence: CASSSLRQGLNEKLFF. This chain joins TRBV5-6 and TRBJ1-4, with TRBD1 matching 8 bases. Per the germline V gene, CDR1 is SGHDT and CDR2 is YYEEEE. J was trimmed by 5 bases and V by 3 bases; bases with no gene match: 9. The CDR3 is 16 residues long.

The chain employs TRBV4-3 and TRBJ2-7; 8 bases agree with TRBD2. V lost 6 bases to trimming and J lost 1 base; unmatched junction nucleotides: 5. The CDR3 totals 14 residues. The V gene's germline CDR1 is LGHNA and CDR2 YSLEER. For the CDR3, the DNA is TGCGCCAGCAGTCCTAGCGGGTCTTCCTACGAGCAGTACTTC. Translation: CASSPSGSSYEQYF.

V usage is TRBV27 and J usage is TRBJ1-6, with 11 bases aligning to TRBD1. Germline V gives CDR1 MNHEY, CDR2 SMNVEV (reference sequence). With V trimmed by 5 bases and J by 10 bases, 4 bases remained unmatched. CDR3 size: 14 residues. This CDR3 is CASSIGTGGSPLHF. The CDR3 DNA sequence: TGTGCCAGCAGTATCGGGACAGGGGGATCACCCCTCCACTTT.

This clone was observed a single time. The chain combines TRBV3-1 (or the pseudogene TRBV3-2) with TRBJ2-4; unclear D gene. The length of the CDR3 is 15 residues. V was trimmed by 1 base and J by 0 bases, leaving 7 bases between them. The V gene's germline CDR1 is LGHDT and CDR2 YNNKEL (reference sequence). CDR3 nucleotide sequence: TGTGCCAGCAGCCAAGTTACTGAAGCCAAAAACATTCAGTACTTC. It encodes CASSQVTEAKNIQYF.

Notes on this clone: At one end, the junction sequence differs from germline, possibly due to a read error. The chain is built from TRBV4-1 and TRBJ2-7, with 7 bases matching TRBD2. This CDR3 contains 11 residues. Per germline, CDR1 MGHRA and CDR2 YSYEKL. The CDR3 reads CARSRGDEQYF. The CDR3 nucleotides are TGTGCCAGAAGCCGGGGGGACGAGCAGTACTTC.

The chain carries TRBV11-2 and TRBJ2-3; possibly TRBD1 for D (6 bases). The germline V gene has CDR1 SGHAT and CDR2 FQNNGV. The V and J ends lost 5 bases and 1 base respectively, with 16 bases between them. This CDR3 is built from 16 residues. This chain's CDR3 is CASSTVGAMGTDTQYF. CDR3 nucleotide sequence: TGTGCCAGCAGCACAGTGGGGGCCATGGGCACAGATACGCAGTATTTT.